These 10 T cell receptor beta chains came from one sample sequenced in a study of coeliac disease. Profiled with immunoSEQ multiplex PCR; TCRdb holds only in-frame clones, not every one. This table holds 3,000 to 4,000 clones, 69% found once. The sequenced sample was intraepithelial lymphocytes from the gut. These receptors were collected from a man aged 25 to 40 with celiac disease.

This clone has a single count. The chain recombines TRBV2 with TRBJ1-3; D gene uncertain. The V and J ends lost 5 bases and 0 bases respectively, with 8 bases between them. This CDR3 is 14 amino acids long. Germline lookup yields CDR1 SNHLY and CDR2 FYNNEI. CDR3 nucleotides: TGTGCCAGCAGTTACGAGGCCTCTGGAAACACCATATATTTT. It encodes CASSYEASGNTIYF.

This chain uses TRBV19 with TRBJ2-5, with 8 bases fitting TRBD1. The last part of the DNA fits TRBJ2-7 better; the J call may be wrong. There are 15 residues in the CDR3. Per the germline V gene, CDR1 is LNHDA and CDR2 is SQIVND (reference sequence). The CDR3 is CASSPAGTGSYEQYF. The CDR3 DNA sequence: TGTGCCAGTAGTCCTGCCGGGACAGGCTCCTACGAGCAGTACTTC.

The chain joins TRBV19 to TRBJ1-5; 9 bases map to TRBD1. V lost 6 bases to trimming and J lost 0 bases; unmatched junction nucleotides: 9. CDR3 length equals 17 residues. CDR1 is LNHDA, CDR2 SQIVND, per germline (reference sequence). For the CDR3, the DNA is TGTGCCAGTAGAACCGGGACAGGGATCCGTAGCAATCAGCCCCAGCATTTT. Encoded protein: CASRTGTGIRSNQPQHF. The entire variable domain, with the rest obtained from reference TRBV19 and TRBJ1-5, is as follows: DGGITQSPKYLFRKEGQNVTLSCEQNLNHDAMYWYRQDPGQGLRLIYYSQIVNDFQKGDIAEGYSVSREKKESFPLTVTSAQKNPTAFYLCASRTGTGIRSNQPQHFGDGTRLSIL.

This chain connects TRBV7-9 to TRBJ1-1; D is uncertain. CDR1 is SEHNR, CDR2 FQNEAQ, per germline (reference sequence). V dropped 8 bases and J dropped 1 base, with 8 bases sitting between them. The CDR3 has 12 residues. Here the CDR3 reads CASGPGNTEAFF. Written as DNA, the CDR3 is TGTGCCAGCGGCCCGGGGAACACTGAAGCTTTCTTT.

This clone counts as large (0.1 to 1%). The CDR3 protein is CASSLALSDINGYTF. For the CDR3, the DNA is TGTGCCAGCAGTTTGGCCCTATCGGACATTAATGGCTACACCTTC. This sequence joins TRBV2 and TRBJ1-2; the D gene is possibly TRBD1 (5 bases). Trimming took 5 bases from V and 6 from J, leaving 19 bases between them. The CDR3 runs 15 residues. CDR1 and CDR2 from the germline V gene are SNHLY and FYNNEI.

V gene TRBV5-6 combines with J gene TRBJ1-4; D possibly corresponds to TRBD1 (6 bases). This CDR3 contains 13 residues. Trimming stripped 4 bases from V and 10 bases from J, with 14 bases between. Per germline, CDR1 SGHDT and CDR2 YYEEEE. The CDR3 nucleotides are TGTGCCAGCAGCGGGGGCACAGGGTTAAAACTGTTTTTT. Translation: CASSGGTGLKLFF.

This chain uses TRBV6-1 with TRBJ1-2; tentatively, D is TRBD1 (6 bases). The length of the CDR3 is 16 residues. V was clipped by 0 bases and J by 4 bases, with 15 bases between them. The germline CDR1 and CDR2 sequences are MNHNS and SASEGT. The CDR3, as DNA: TGTGCCAGCAGTGAAGCGGCGGCAGGGGCTAGCTATGGCTACACCTTC. Protein: CASSEAAAGASYGYTF.

The rearrangement uses TRBV27 and TRBJ2-7; the D gene is possibly TRBD2 (6 bases). Germline CDR1 is MNHEY and CDR2 is SMNVEV (reference sequence). The germline V and J ends were trimmed by 2 bases and 3 bases, with 17 bases remaining between them. The CDR3 length is 16 residues. CDR3: CASSLAGGGKNYEQYF. CDR3 coding DNA: TGTGCCAGCAGTTTAGCCGGTGGCGGGAAGAACTACGAGCAGTACTTC.

CDR3 residues: CASSQEGRGTQPQHF. As DNA, the CDR3 is TGCGCCAGCAGCCAAGAGGGGAGAGGAACTCAGCCCCAGCATTTT. The J gene is TRBJ1-5, the V gene TRBV4-1, with no clear D. In germline, CDR1 is MGHRA, CDR2 YSYEKL. The ends were cut back, 0 bases at V and 6 bases at J, with 12 bases in the middle. CDR3 length: 15 amino acids.

The J gene is TRBJ2-2, the V gene TRBV29-1, with a tentative D call TRBD2 (5 bases). Germline V gene sequence: CDR1 SQVTM, CDR2 ANQGSEA. V was shortened by 4 bases and J by 3 bases, with 9 bases between the two germline ends. This CDR3 contains 13 residues. The CDR3 DNA is TGCAGCGTTGGTGGGCGGGACACCGGGGAGCTGTTTTTT. Its translation: CSVGGRDTGELFF.